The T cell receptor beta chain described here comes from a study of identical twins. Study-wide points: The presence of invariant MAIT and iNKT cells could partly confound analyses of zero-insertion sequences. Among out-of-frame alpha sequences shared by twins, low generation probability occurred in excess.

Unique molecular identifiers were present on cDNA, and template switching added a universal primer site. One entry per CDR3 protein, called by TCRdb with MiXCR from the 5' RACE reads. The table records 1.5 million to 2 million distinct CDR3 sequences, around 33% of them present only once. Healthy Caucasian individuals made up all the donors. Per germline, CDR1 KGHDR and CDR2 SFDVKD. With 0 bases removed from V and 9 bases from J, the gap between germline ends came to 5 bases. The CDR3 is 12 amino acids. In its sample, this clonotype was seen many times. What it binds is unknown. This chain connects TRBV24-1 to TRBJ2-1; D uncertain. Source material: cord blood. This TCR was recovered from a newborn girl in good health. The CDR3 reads CATSDLLGEQFF. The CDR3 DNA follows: TGTGCCACCAGTGATTTGCTTGGTGAGCAGTTCTTC.